These 26 T cell receptor beta chains were all obtained from the same sample, sequenced in a study of T cells in Graves' hyperthyroidism and ophthalmopathy. TCR beta CDR3 regions were amplified from RNA. Using the HTBI primer set, a first-round RT-PCR was run on the TCR CDR3. Each CDR3 protein is one row after TCRdb ran MiXCR on the multiplex PCR reads. The sample contains some 740,000 distinct CDR3 sequences, around 15% of which appear only once. The sample comprised blood. Every receptor here comes from a woman aged 18-30 years with Graves' hyperthyroidism.

This clonotype has ten or more counts. The genes are TRBV28 and TRBJ2-1, with a possible D match to TRBD2 (6 bases). V lost 7 bases, J lost 10 bases, and 14 bases lay in between. This CDR3 has 12 residues. CDR1 and CDR2 (germline): MDHEN, SYDVKM. DNA of the CDR3: TGTGCCAGCAAAAACTTAGGAGGGGAGCAGTTCTTC. This translates into CASKNLGGEQFF.

Points on this clonotype: With a much larger clone just one base away, this may be a read error. The V and J genes are TRBV30 and TRBJ2-1; no clear D. Per germline, CDR1 GTSNPN and CDR2 SVGIG (reference sequence). V lost 3 bases and J 10 bases, leaving 13 bases between the germline ends. The CDR3 is made up of 12 amino acids. CDR3 amino acids: CAWSEQYDEQFF. CDR3 DNA sequence: TGTGCCTGGAGCGAACAATATGACGAGCAGTTCTTC.

This clonotype was found many times. V gene TRBV30 combines with J gene TRBJ2-7; 15 bases fit TRBD2. The germline CDR1 and CDR2 sequences are GTSNPN and SVGIG (reference sequence). Germline trimming cut 5 bases from V and 7 bases from J; bases unmatched to any gene: 9. The CDR3 is 15 amino acids. CDR3 protein: CAWSMGLAGGREQYF. The DNA for the CDR3 is TGTGCCTGGTCCATGGGACTAGCGGGAGGAAGGGAGCAGTACTTC.

This clonotype was seen a handful of times. V usage is TRBV6-1 and J usage is TRBJ2-7, with D possibly being TRBD1 or TRBD2 (5 bases each). Germline values: CDR1 MNHNS, CDR2 SASEGT. V shed 5 bases and J shed 6 bases, with 20 bases lying between them. The CDR3 is made up of 15 amino acids. The CDR3 sequence is CASSLGRASRGEQYF. CDR3 DNA sequence: TGTGCCAGCAGTTTGGGGCGGGCTTCCCGGGGCGAGCAGTACTTC.

To note about this clonotype: Just one base apart from a much larger clone, this may be a read error. CDR3 residues: CASSYGGRETQYF. In nucleotides, the CDR3 is TGTGCCAGCAGTTACGGGGGCCGGGAGACCCAGTACTTC. V and J are TRBV6-6 and TRBJ2-5, with TRBD1 as a possible D gene (6 bases). Per the germline V gene, CDR1 is MNHNY and CDR2 is SVGAGI (reference sequence). V gave up 2 bases and J gave up 5 bases, with 9 bases separating them. This CDR3 comprises 13 residues.

There are many counts of this clonotype. The J gene is TRBJ1-2, the V gene TRBV11-2; D unclear. Deletions cut 5 bases from V and 8 bases from J, with 15 bases between. The CDR3 runs 13 residues. Germline V gene lookup returns CDR1 SGHAT and CDR2 FQNNGV. The CDR3 here is CASSHLGRRGYTF. The CDR3 coding sequence is TGTGCCAGCAGCCATCTTGGCAGGAGGGGCTACACCTTC. Full variable domain (remainder filled in from reference TRBV11-2 and TRBJ1-2): EAGVAQSPRYKIIEKRQSVAFWCNPISGHATLYWYQQILGQGPKLLIQFQNNGVVDDSQLPKDRFSAERLKGVDSTLKIQPAKLEDSAVYLCASSHLGRRGYTFGSGTRLTVV.

In this sample, this clonotype turned up a few times. Given a much more abundant clone one base away, this may be a read error. A read error is likely, as this CDR3 ends without the conserved phenylalanine or tryptophan. The chain links TRBV7-2 to TRBJ1-1; unclear D gene. CDR3 length: 14 residues. V was trimmed by 2 bases and J by 7 bases, leaving 14 bases between them. Germline-derived CDR1 and CDR2 are SGHTA and FQGNSA. The CDR3: CASSLLGGYLEAFL. Here the CDR3 DNA reads TGTGCCAGCAGCTTATTGGGCGGTTACCTTGAAGCTTTCCTT.

The sample holds many counts of this clonotype. This chain links TRBV11-2 with TRBJ1-5; weak D call: TRBD1 (5 bases). Germline V gives CDR1 SGHAT, CDR2 FQNNGV. Trimming took 1 base from V and 4 from J, leaving 11 bases between them. The CDR3 spans 15 residues. CDR3: CASSLGGWGNQPQHF. In DNA, the CDR3 is TGTGCCAGCAGCTTAGGCGGATGGGGGAATCAGCCCCAGCATTTT.

The gene calls are TRBV12-3 or TRBV12-4 and TRBJ1-1, with 7 bases lining up with TRBD1. CDR3 length: 14 residues. The J segment lost 0 bases and the V segment lost 5 bases, leaving 3 bases of the junction unmatched. The CDR3 sequence: CASSEDRMNTEAFF. The CDR3 bases are TGTGCCAGCAGTGAGGACAGGATGAACACTGAAGCTTTCTTT.

Ten or more counts support this clonotype. V is TRBV11-2 and J is TRBJ2-7, with D perhaps matching TRBD1 (7 bases). From germline, CDR1 is SGHAT and CDR2 FQNNGV. V lost 1 base to trimming and J lost 5 bases, with 15 bases between them. This CDR3 has 15 residues. As DNA, the CDR3 is TGTGCCAGCAGCTTAGCAGGAGGGGGCCTTGACGAGCAGTACTTC. It codes for CASSLAGGGLDEQYF.

J is TRBJ2-1 and V is TRBV18; 10 bases align to TRBD1. After removal of 6 bases from V and 12 bases from J, the junction contained 8 bases not matched to a gene. The V gene's germline CDR1 is KGHSH and CDR2 LQKENI. The CDR3 covers 13 residues. The CDR3 loop is CASSPGQGERQFF. In DNA, the CDR3 is TGTGCCAGCTCCCCAGGACAGGGGGAAAGGCAGTTCTTC.

Worth noting for this clonotype: This CDR3 fails to terminate in the conserved phenylalanine or tryptophan, so it likely reflects a read error. The chain couples TRBV3-1 to TRBJ1-1; D gene uncertain. This CDR3 has 15 residues. Germline lookup yields CDR1 LGHDT and CDR2 YNNKEL (reference sequence). The germline V and J ends were trimmed by 5 bases and 2 bases, with 15 bases remaining between them. DNA of the CDR3: TGTGCCAGCAGCGGAGCCCCCGGGAAAAACACTGAAGCTTTCCTT. It translates to CASSGAPGKNTEAFL.

V and J are TRBV20-1 and TRBJ2-3, with D unclear. V lost 5 bases, J lost 5 bases, and 20 bases lay in between. The CDR3 is 15 residues long. CDR1 DFQATT and CDR2 SNEGSKA come from the germline V gene (reference sequence). In DNA form, the CDR3 reads TGCAGTGCTTTCCTAGGCGGAGCTATGCTAGATACGCAGTATTTT. This gives the protein CSAFLGGAMLDTQYF.

V is TRBV9 and J is TRBJ1-2; no clear D gene. V was clipped by 3 bases and J by 5 bases, with 5 bases between them. The CDR3 is 11 amino acids. CDR1 SGDLS and CDR2 YYNGEE come from the germline V gene. The CDR3 nucleotides read TGTGCCAGCAGCGCGTATTATGGCTACACCTTC. This sequence encodes CASSAYYGYTF.

This clonotype was seen repeatedly, ten times or more. The CDR3 loop reads CASSLGAGQGYEQYF. CDR3 DNA: TGTGCCAGCAGCTTAGGGGCGGGACAAGGCTACGAGCAGTACTTC. The rearrangement joins TRBV11-2 to TRBJ2-7; D might be TRBD1 or TRBD2, each matching 6 bases. Germline V gene data show CDR1 as SGHAT and CDR2 as FQNNGV. The CDR3 covers 15 residues. With 1 base removed from V and 3 bases from J, the gap between germline ends came to 13 bases.

This clonotype was seen more than once but under ten times. The rearrangement links TRBV19 to TRBJ1-5; tentatively, D is TRBD1 (5 bases). Trimming removed 4 bases from V and 5 bases from J, with 12 bases in between. CDR3 length: 14 amino acids. The germline V gene encodes CDR1 LNHDA and CDR2 SQIVND (reference sequence). CDR3 region: CASSRGEGDQPQHF. The CDR3 DNA reads TGTGCCAGTAGTAGGGGGGAAGGTGATCAGCCCCAGCATTTT.

J is TRBJ1-2 and V is TRBV10-3; 10 bases match TRBD1. The CDR3 extends over 15 amino acids. Trimming cost V 3 bases and J 2 bases; bases outside gene matches: 3. Germline V gene sequence: CDR1 ENHRY, CDR2 SYGVKD. CDR3: CAISDRTGGNYGYTF. CDR3 coding DNA: TGTGCCATCAGTGACCGGACAGGGGGAAACTATGGCTACACCTTC.

This sequence joins TRBV9 and TRBJ2-2; 12 nucleotides align to TRBD2. J lost 6 bases, V lost 4 bases, and 10 bases had no gene match. Germline V gene sequence: CDR1 SGDLS, CDR2 YYNGEE. This CDR3 has 17 residues. The CDR3 DNA reads TGTGCCAGCAGCCCGCTAGCGGGAGGGCCCCCCCCCGGGGAGCTGTTTTTT. Its translation is CASSPLAGGPPPGELFF.

In DNA, the CDR3 is TGTGCCATCAGTTCCCCCGTAGCGGGAGGGAAGAGTGAGCAGTTCTTC. It translates to CAISSPVAGGKSEQFF. The V call is TRBV10-3, the J call TRBJ2-1; 11 bases map to TRBD2. The ends lost 5 bases at V and 9 bases at J; junction bases unmatched: 12. CDR3 length: 16 residues. Germline assignment: CDR1 ENHRY and CDR2 SYGVKD.

In this sample, this clonotype turned up a few times. The rearrangement joins TRBV15 to TRBJ2-7; tentatively, D is TRBD1 or TRBD2 (5 bases each). The CDR3 covers 15 residues. Between the trimmed V and J ends, which lost 5 bases and 0 bases, there was a span of 14 bases. CDR1 is LNHNV and CDR2 is YYDKDF in the germline V gene (reference sequence). Written as DNA, the CDR3 is TGTGCCACCAGCCGCCTGGGGGATTCCTCCTACGAGCAGTACTTC. Translated, it gives CATSRLGDSSYEQYF. Filled out from reference TRBV15 and TRBJ2-7, the complete variable domain reads DAMVIQNPRYQVTQFGKPVTLSCSQTLNHNVMYWYQQKSSQAPKLLFHYYDKDFNNEADTPDNFQSRRPNTSFCFLDIRSPGLGDTAMYLCATSRLGDSSYEQYFGPGTRLTVT.

This clonotype has just a few counts. This chain connects TRBV7-9 to TRBJ1-2; no definite D call. The V end was cut by 1 base, the J end by 5 bases, with 11 bases between. The germline gives CDR1 SEHNR, CDR2 FQNEAQ (reference sequence). The CDR3 extends over 14 amino acids. The CDR3 DNA reads TGTGCCAGCAGCTTAGGAATTCTGGGGTATGGCTACACCTTC. It yields the protein CASSLGILGYGYTF. The whole variable domain, filled in from reference TRBV7-9 and TRBJ1-2, reads DTGVSQNPRHKITKRGQNVTFRCDPISEHNRLYWYRQTLGQGPEFLTYFQNEAQLEKSRLLSDRFSAERPKGSFSTLEIQRTEQGDSAMYLCASSLGILGYGYTFGSGTRLTVV.

The sample holds a few counts of this clonotype. This chain joins TRBV12-3 or TRBV12-4 and TRBJ1-3, with D unclear. This CDR3 has 14 residues. Trimming shortened V by 4 bases and J by 4 bases, and 11 bases separated the two germline ends. In nucleotides, the CDR3 is TGTGCCAGCAGTTCCAGGACGGGGGGAAACACCATATATTTT. Protein product: CASSSRTGGNTIYF.

In this sample, this clonotype turned up a few times. The chain recombines TRBV19 with TRBJ1-1; the D is unclear. The CDR3 spans 15 residues. Germline-derived CDR1 and CDR2 are LNHDA and SQIVND (reference sequence). The V end lost 5 bases, the J end lost 4 bases, and 17 bases lay between the germline ends. This CDR3 is CASSHRDKVGTEAFF. CDR3 nucleotide sequence: TGTGCCAGTAGTCACCGAGATAAGGTGGGCACTGAAGCTTTCTTT.

This clonotype was seen at least ten times. The chain recombines TRBV30 with TRBJ2-1; D unclear. CDR3 length: 13 residues. Deletions cut 2 bases from V and 8 bases from J, with 13 bases between. Germline loops: CDR1 GTSNPN, CDR2 SVGIG (reference sequence). In nucleotides, the CDR3 is TGTGCCTGGAGTCCCCTTTATCTCCATGAGCAGTTCTTC. Its protein product is CAWSPLYLHEQFF.

Many counts were recorded for this clonotype. The chain employs TRBV24-1 and TRBJ1-2, with TRBD1 matching 8 bases. J lost 6 bases, V lost 4 bases, and 12 bases had no gene match. The CDR3 has 16 amino acids. In germline, CDR1 is KGHDR, CDR2 SFDVKD. CDR3 nucleotide sequence: TGTGCCACCAGTGAGGCTCCAGGGGGCGAAGAGAATGGCTACACCTTC. As protein: CATSEAPGGEENGYTF.

This clonotype has just a few counts. CDR3 nucleotide sequence: TGTGCCAGCAGTCATGGGACACATGAGCAGTTCTTC. It codes for CASSHGTHEQFF. The V call is TRBV6-1, the J call TRBJ2-1, with TRBD1 as a possible D gene (6 bases). This CDR3 is built from 12 residues. CDR1 is MNHNS, CDR2 SASEGT, per germline. The V gene lost 5 bases and the J gene lost 8 bases, with 10 bases spanning the gap.